The 19 T cell receptor beta chains reported below all come from one sample, sequenced in a study of blood T cell repertoires in COVID-19. Using immunoSEQ multiplex PCR, the repertoire was profiled, and TCRdb retains in-frame clones only, with some absent. The table lists about 300,000 clones, approximately 84% of them singletons. What was sequenced was peripheral blood. The receptors were sampled from a human donor with COVID-19, enrolled during active disease. The donor label of this sample is uncertain.

The chain couples TRBV25-1 to TRBJ2-1, with D hard to call. Trimming cost V 4 bases and J 4 bases, with 5 bases left between them. The CDR3 covers 12 residues. CDR1 is MGHDK, CDR2 SYGVNS, per germline. The DNA for the CDR3 is TGTGCCAGCAGTGTCCTTTACAATGAGCAGTTCTTC. It yields the protein CASSVLYNEQFF.

J is TRBJ1-1 and V is TRBV27; TRBD1 aligns across 10 bases. This CDR3 comprises 14 residues. V lost 8 bases and J lost 5; bases outside the gene matches: 8. Germline V CDR1 and CDR2: MNHEY, SMNVEV (reference sequence). CDR3: CASWAGTGVTEAFF. DNA of the CDR3: TGTGCCAGCTGGGCCGGGACAGGGGTGACTGAAGCTTTCTTT.

This clone was recorded once. This chain uses TRBV7-3 with TRBJ2-7; TRBD2 matches at 10 bases. The CDR3 runs 14 residues. The germline gives CDR1 SGHTA, CDR2 FQGTGA. J lost 5 bases, V lost 4 bases, and 5 bases had no gene match. The CDR3 loop is CASSSSGSGHEQYF. The CDR3 nucleotides are TGTGCCAGCAGCTCTAGCGGGAGTGGGCACGAGCAGTACTTC.

Notes on this clone: It may be a read error: a sequence one base away is much more abundant. This rearrangement joins TRBV5-1 to TRBJ2-1; 11 nucleotides align to TRBD2. Germline CDR1 SGHRS, CDR2 YFSETQ. The CDR3 runs to 14 residues. V lost 9 bases and J lost 9; bases outside the gene matches: 11. CDR3 in DNA: TGCGCCAACAGAGTAGCGGGAGGGGTATTTGAGCAGTTCTTC. Its translation is CANRVAGGVFEQFF.

The rearrangement links TRBV19 to TRBJ2-7; TRBD2 aligns across 7 bases. V trimming: 5 bases; J trimming: 4 bases; junction bases outside the gene matches: 8. The CDR3 consists of 14 residues. CDR1 and CDR2 (germline): LNHDA, SQIVND (reference sequence). In DNA, the CDR3 is TGTGCCAGTAGTCCAACTGGGGGAGGGTACGAGCAGTACTTC. Protein product: CASSPTGGGYEQYF. Full variable domain (missing parts from reference TRBV19 and TRBJ2-7): DGGITQSPKYLFRKEGQNVTLSCEQNLNHDAMYWYRQDPGQGLRLIYYSQIVNDFQKGDIAEGYSVSREKKESFPLTVTSAQKNPTAFYLCASSPTGGGYEQYFGPGTRLTVT.

The chain is built from TRBV6-5 and TRBJ1-6; the D gene is possibly TRBD1 (6 bases). Per germline, CDR1 MNHEY and CDR2 SVGAGI. The CDR3 has 14 amino acids. The V gene lost 6 bases and the J gene lost 9 bases, with 15 bases spanning the gap. The CDR3 sequence is CASRPTGTASPLHF. The DNA of the CDR3 is TGTGCCAGCAGGCCTACAGGGACCGCTTCACCCCTCCACTTT.

This clone was seen more than once but under ten times. V usage is TRBV5-1 and J usage is TRBJ2-3; TRBD2 matches 12 bases. V dropped 7 bases and J dropped 4; count of bases not matched to a gene: 4. CDR1 SGHRS and CDR2 YFSETQ come from the germline V gene. The length of the CDR3 is 14 residues. DNA of the CDR3: TGCGCCAGCGAACTAGCGGGAGGATCAGATACGCAGTATTTT. Translation gives CASELAGGSDTQYF.

This rearrangement joins TRBV7-9 to TRBJ2-7; 7 bases align to TRBD1. Per germline, CDR1 SEHNR and CDR2 FQNEAQ (reference sequence). Losses at the gene ends were 7 bases for V and 9 bases for J; bases not matched to a gene: 12. The CDR3 has 13 residues. The CDR3 coding sequence is TGTGCCAGCACCCCAGGGGGTCTCCTAGGGCAGTACTTC. Translation: CASTPGGLLGQYF.

The chain employs TRBV11-3 and TRBJ2-5; the match to TRBD1 covers 9 bases. Trimming cost V 5 bases and J 5 bases; bases outside gene matches: 6. The CDR3 extends over 14 amino acids. CDR1 and CDR2 (germline): SGHNT, YENEEA. In nucleotides, the CDR3 is TGTGCCAGCAGCCCTACAGGGGGCTCGGAGACCCAGTACTTC. Residues: CASSPTGGSETQYF.

The chain employs TRBV6-5 and TRBJ1-6; TRBD1 is a possible D gene (6 bases). The germline CDR1 and CDR2 sequences are MNHEY and SVGAGI. V was pared by 5 bases and J by 7 bases, with 15 bases between. This CDR3 spans 15 amino acids. CDR3 loop: CASSPRDTHNSPLHF. DNA for the CDR3: TGTGCCAGCAGTCCCCGGGACACGCACAATTCACCCCTCCACTTT.

The J gene is TRBJ2-7, the V gene TRBV11-2; the D is unclear. From germline, CDR1 is SGHAT and CDR2 FQNNGV. V lost 1 base and J lost 6, with 10 bases in between. This CDR3 region has 13 residues. The CDR3: CASSLVLESEQYF. CDR3 coding DNA: TGTGCCAGCAGCTTAGTTCTGGAGAGCGAGCAGTACTTC.

V is TRBV5-1 and J is TRBJ2-3; the match to TRBD2 covers 9 bases. V shed 0 bases, J shed 6 bases, and the junction held 8 bases outside the gene matches. This CDR3 is 16 amino acids long. The V gene's germline CDR1 is SGHRS and CDR2 YFSETQ. The CDR3 coding sequence is TGCGCCAGCAGCTTGGCTACTAGCGGGTTTGGGGATACGCAGTATTTT. It is translated as CASSLATSGFGDTQYF. Based on the CDR3 plus reference TRBV5-1 and TRBJ2-3, the full variable domain is KAGVTQTPRYLIKTRGQQVTLSCSPISGHRSVSWYQQTPGQGLQFLFEYFSETQRNKGNFPGRFSGRQFSNSRSEMNVSTLELGDSALYLCASSLATSGFGDTQYFGPGTRLTVL.

The chain uses TRBV2 and TRBJ2-3, with 10 bases matching TRBD2. This CDR3 is 13 amino acids long. Per the germline V gene, CDR1 is SNHLY and CDR2 is FYNNEI. The V and J ends lost 7 bases and 6 bases, in that order; junction bases with no gene match: 4. CDR3 in amino acids: CASKREGGDTQYF. The CDR3 DNA reads TGTGCCAGCAAGCGGGAGGGGGGGGATACGCAGTATTTT.

The chain links TRBV6-2 or TRBV6-3 to TRBJ2-1; 9 bases align to TRBD2. This CDR3 is built from 15 residues. V shed 3 bases, J shed 9 bases, and the junction held 9 bases outside the gene matches. Germline V CDR1 and CDR2: MNHEY, SVGEGT. The CDR3 DNA reads as TGTGCCAGCAGTTATGGGACTAGCTCGCGGGTTGAGCAGTTCTTC. This codes for CASSYGTSSRVEQFF.

The genes are TRBV11-3 and TRBJ1-3, with D uncertain. In germline, CDR1 is SGHNT, CDR2 YENEEA. V lost 5 bases, J lost 3 bases, and 8 bases lay in between. The CDR3 spans 13 residues. DNA for the CDR3: TGTGCCAGCAGCGGCCGGGGTGGAAACACCATATATTTT. Translation gives CASSGRGGNTIYF.

The J gene is TRBJ2-3, the V gene TRBV19; D may be TRBD1 (5 bases). V was cut by 5 bases and J by 3 bases, with 12 bases left in between. Germline CDR1 LNHDA, CDR2 SQIVND (reference sequence). The CDR3 is 14 residues long. The DNA of the CDR3 is TGTGCCAGTAGTCAGGGTTTCGGGACAGATACGCAGTATTTT. Translating it yields CASSQGFGTDTQYF.

V and J are TRBV10-3 and TRBJ2-5, with 10 nucleotides matching TRBD2. V lost 4 bases to trimming and J lost 2 bases; unmatched junction nucleotides: 13. Germline loops: CDR1 ENHRY, CDR2 SYGVKD. The CDR3 totals 18 residues. This chain's CDR3 is CAISGVAGGPRGQETQYF. DNA for the CDR3: TGTGCCATCAGTGGGGTAGCGGGAGGCCCCCGGGGTCAAGAGACCCAGTACTTC.

This chain uses TRBV4-1 with TRBJ2-5; 9 positions agree with TRBD2. V shed 1 base, J shed 5 bases, and the junction held 5 bases outside the gene matches. The CDR3 contains 15 residues. Germline loops: CDR1 MGHRA, CDR2 YSYEKL. Here the CDR3 reads CASSQGAGGRETQYF. DNA for the CDR3: TGCGCCAGCAGCCAAGGAGCGGGAGGTCGGGAGACCCAGTACTTC.

This sequence joins TRBV6-4 and TRBJ1-1; 7 bases align to TRBD1. This CDR3 has 14 residues. The V segment lost 3 bases and the J segment 3 bases; nucleotides outside the gene matches: 4. CDR1 is MRHNA, CDR2 SNTAGT, per germline. This CDR3 is CASSESRGDTEAFF. The CDR3 DNA reads TGTGCCAGCAGTGAATCCAGGGGGGACACTGAAGCTTTCTTT.